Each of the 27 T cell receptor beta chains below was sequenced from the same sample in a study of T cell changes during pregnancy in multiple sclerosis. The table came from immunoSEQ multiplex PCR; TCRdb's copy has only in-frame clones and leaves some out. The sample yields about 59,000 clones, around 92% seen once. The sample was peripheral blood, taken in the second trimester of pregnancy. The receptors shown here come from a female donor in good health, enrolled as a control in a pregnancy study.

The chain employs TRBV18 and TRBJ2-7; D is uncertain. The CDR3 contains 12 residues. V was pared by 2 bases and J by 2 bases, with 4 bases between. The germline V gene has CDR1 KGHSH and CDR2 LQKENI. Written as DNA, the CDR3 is TGTGCCAGCTCACCAGTCACCTACGAGCAGTACTTC. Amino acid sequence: CASSPVTYEQYF.

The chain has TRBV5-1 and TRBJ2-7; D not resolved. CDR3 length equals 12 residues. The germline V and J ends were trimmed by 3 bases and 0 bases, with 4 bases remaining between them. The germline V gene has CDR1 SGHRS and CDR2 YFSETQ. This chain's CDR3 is CASSSSSYEQYF. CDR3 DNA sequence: TGCGCCAGCAGCTCCTCCTCCTACGAGCAGTACTTC.

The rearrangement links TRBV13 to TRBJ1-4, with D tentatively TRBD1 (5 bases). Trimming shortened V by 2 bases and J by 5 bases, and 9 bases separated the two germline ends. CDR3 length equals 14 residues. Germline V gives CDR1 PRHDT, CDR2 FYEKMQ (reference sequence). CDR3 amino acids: CASSLRQLNEKLFF. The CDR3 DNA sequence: TGTGCCAGCAGCTTAAGACAGTTAAATGAAAAACTGTTTTTT.

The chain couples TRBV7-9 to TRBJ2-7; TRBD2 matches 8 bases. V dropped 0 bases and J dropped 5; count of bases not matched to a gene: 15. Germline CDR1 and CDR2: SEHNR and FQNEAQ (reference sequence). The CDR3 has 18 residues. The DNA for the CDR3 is TGTGCCAGCAGCTTAGCTCGACTAAGCGGGAGCCACCTCGACGAGCAGTACTTC. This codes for CASSLARLSGSHLDEQYF.

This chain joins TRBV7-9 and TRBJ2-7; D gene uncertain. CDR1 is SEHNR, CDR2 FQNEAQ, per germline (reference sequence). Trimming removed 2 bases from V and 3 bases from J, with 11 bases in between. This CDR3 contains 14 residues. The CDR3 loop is CASSLYAAVYEQYF. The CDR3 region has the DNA TGTGCCAGCAGCTTATATGCGGCAGTCTACGAGCAGTACTTC.

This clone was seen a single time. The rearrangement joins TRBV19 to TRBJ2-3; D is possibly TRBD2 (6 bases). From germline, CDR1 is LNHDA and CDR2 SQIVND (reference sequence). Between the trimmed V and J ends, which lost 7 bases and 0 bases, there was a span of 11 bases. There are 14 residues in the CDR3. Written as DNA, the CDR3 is TGTGCCAGTAAGGCGGAGGGGAGCACAGATACGCAGTATTTT. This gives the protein CASKAEGSTDTQYF.

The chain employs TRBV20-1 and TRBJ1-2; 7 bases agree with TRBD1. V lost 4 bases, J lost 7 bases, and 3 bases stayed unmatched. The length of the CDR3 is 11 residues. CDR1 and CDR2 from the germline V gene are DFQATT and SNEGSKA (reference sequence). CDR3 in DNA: TGCAGTGCTAAACCAGGGGGTGGCTACACCTTC. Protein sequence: CSAKPGGGYTF.

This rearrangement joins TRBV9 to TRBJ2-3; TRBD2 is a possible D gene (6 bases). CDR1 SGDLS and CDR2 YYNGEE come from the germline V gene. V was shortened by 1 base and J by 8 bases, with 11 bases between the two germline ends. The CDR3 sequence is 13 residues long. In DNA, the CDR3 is TGTGCCAGCAGCGTAACTGTGGGAGGTACGCAGTATTTT. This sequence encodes CASSVTVGGTQYF.

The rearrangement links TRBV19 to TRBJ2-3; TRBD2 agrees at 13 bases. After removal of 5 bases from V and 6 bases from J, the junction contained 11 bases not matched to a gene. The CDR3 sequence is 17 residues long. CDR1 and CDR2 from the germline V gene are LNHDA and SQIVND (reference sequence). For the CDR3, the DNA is TGTGCCAGTAGTGGACCTCGACTAGCGGGAGGTCGGGATACGCAGTATTTT. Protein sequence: CASSGPRLAGGRDTQYF.

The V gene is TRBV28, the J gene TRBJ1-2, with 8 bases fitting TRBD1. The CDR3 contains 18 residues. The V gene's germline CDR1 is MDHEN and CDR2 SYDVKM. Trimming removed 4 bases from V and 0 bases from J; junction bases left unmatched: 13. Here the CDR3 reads CASSSPGQGGATNYGYTF. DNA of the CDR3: TGTGCCAGCAGTTCCCCTGGACAGGGAGGGGCTACTAACTATGGCTACACCTTC.

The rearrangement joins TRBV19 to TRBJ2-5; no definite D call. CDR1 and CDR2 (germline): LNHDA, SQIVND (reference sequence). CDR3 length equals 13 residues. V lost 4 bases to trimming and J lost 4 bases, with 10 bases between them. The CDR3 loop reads CASSRALIETQYF. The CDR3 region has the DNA TGTGCCAGTAGTAGGGCCCTCATAGAGACCCAGTACTTC. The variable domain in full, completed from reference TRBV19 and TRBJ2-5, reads DGGITQSPKYLFRKEGQNVTLSCEQNLNHDAMYWYRQDPGQGLRLIYYSQIVNDFQKGDIAEGYSVSREKKESFPLTVTSAQKNPTAFYLCASSRALIETQYFGPGTRLLVL.

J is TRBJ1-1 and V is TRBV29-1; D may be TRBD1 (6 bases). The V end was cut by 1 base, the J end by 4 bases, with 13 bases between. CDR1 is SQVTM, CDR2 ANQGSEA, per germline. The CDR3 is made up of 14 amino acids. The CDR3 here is CSVEGWGLGTEAFF. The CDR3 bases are TGCAGCGTTGAAGGATGGGGGCTCGGCACTGAAGCTTTCTTT.

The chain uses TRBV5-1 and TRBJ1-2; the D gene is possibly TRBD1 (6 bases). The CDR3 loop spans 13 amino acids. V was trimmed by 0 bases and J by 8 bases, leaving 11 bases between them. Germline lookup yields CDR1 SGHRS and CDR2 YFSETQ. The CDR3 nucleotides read TGCGCCAGCAGCTTGGCAGGGGCCCGCGGCTACACCTTC. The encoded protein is CASSLAGARGYTF.

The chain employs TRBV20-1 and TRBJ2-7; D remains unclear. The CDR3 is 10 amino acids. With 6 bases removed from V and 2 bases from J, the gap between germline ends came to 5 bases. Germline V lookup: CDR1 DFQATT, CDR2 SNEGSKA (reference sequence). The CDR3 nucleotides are TGCAGTGCCTATACCTACGAGCAGTACTTC. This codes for CSAYTYEQYF.

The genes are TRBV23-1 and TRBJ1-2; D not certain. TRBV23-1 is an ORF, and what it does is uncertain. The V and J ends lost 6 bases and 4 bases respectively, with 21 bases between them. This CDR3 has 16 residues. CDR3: CASRAPGWASFYGYTF. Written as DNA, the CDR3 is TGCGCCAGCAGGGCCCCCGGTTGGGCCTCCTTCTATGGCTACACCTTC.

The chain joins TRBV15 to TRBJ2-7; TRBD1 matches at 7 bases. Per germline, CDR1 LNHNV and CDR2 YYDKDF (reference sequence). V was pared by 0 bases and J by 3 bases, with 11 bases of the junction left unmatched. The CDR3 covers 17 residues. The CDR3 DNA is TGTGCCACCAGCAGAGAGGTATACGGGACAGACGTCTACGAGCAGTACTTC. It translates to CATSREVYGTDVYEQYF.

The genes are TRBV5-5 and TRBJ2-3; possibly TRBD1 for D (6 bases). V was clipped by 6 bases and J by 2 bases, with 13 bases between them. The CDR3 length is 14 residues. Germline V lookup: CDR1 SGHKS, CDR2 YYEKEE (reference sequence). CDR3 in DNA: TGTGCCAGCACCATACAGGGATCCACAGATACGCAGTATTTT. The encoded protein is CASTIQGSTDTQYF.

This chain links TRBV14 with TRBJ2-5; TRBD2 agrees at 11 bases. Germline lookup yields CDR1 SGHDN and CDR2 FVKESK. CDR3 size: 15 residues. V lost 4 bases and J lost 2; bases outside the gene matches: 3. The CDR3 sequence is CASSLWTSGQETQYF. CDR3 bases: TGTGCCAGCAGCCTCTGGACTAGCGGGCAAGAGACCCAGTACTTC.

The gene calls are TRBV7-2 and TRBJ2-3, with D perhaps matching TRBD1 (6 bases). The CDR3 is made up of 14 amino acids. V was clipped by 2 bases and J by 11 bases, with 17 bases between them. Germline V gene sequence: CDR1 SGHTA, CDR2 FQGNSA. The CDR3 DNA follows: TGTGCCAGCAGCTTACAAGGGACACCCCTTCGGCAGTATTTT. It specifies CASSLQGTPLRQYF.

The DNA of the CDR3 is TGTGCCAGCAGCCCAGGGGTCTCGGGCTATGGCTACACCTTC. This sequence encodes CASSPGVSGYGYTF. The chain uses TRBV7-8 and TRBJ1-2; TRBD1 is a possible D gene (6 bases). Deletions cut 5 bases from V and 4 bases from J, with 14 bases between. Germline-derived CDR1 and CDR2 are SGHVS and FQNEAQ. This CDR3 spans 14 amino acids. Full variable domain (remainder filled in from reference TRBV7-8 and TRBJ1-2): GAGVSQSPRYKVAKRGQDVALRCDPISGHVSLFWYQQALGQGPEFLTYFQNEAQLDKSGLPSDRFFAERPEGSVSTLKIQRTQQEDSAVYLCASSPGVSGYGYTFGSGTRLTVV.

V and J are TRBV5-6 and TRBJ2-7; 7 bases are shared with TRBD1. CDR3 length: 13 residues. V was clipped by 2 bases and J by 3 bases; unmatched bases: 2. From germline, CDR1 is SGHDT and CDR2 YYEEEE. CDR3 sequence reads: CASSFRQGYEQYF. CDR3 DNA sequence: TGTGCCAGCAGCTTTCGACAGGGCTACGAGCAGTACTTC.

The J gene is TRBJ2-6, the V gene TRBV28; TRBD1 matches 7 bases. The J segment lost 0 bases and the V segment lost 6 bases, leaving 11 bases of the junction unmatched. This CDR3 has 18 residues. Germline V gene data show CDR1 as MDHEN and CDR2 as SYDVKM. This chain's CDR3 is CASRKDRTDFSGANVLTF. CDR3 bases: TGTGCCAGCAGGAAGGACAGGACCGATTTCTCTGGGGCCAACGTCCTGACTTTC.

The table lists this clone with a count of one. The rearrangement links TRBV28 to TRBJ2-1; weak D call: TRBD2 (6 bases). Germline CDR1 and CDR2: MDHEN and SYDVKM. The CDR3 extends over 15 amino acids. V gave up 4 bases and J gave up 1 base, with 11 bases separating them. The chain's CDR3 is CASSSAGTSYNEQFF. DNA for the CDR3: TGTGCCAGCAGTTCCGCCGGGACTTCCTACAATGAGCAGTTCTTC.

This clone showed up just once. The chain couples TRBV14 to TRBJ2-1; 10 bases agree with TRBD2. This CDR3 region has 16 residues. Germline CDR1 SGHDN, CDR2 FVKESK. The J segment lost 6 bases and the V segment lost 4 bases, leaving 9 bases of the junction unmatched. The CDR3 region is CASSLLSSGGLNEQFF. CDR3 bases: TGTGCCAGCAGCCTCCTGAGTAGCGGGGGGCTCAATGAGCAGTTCTTC. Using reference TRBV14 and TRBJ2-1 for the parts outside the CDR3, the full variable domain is EAGVTQFPSHSVIEKGQTVTLRCDPISGHDNLYWYRRVMGKEIKFLLHFVKESKQDESGMPNNRFLAERTGGTYSTLKVQPAELEDSGVYFCASSLLSSGGLNEQFFGPGTRLTVL.

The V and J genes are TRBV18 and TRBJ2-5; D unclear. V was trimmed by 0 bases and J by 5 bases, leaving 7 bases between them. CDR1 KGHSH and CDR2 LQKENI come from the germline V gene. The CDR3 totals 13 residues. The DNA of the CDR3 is TGTGCCAGCTCACCACCGTCTCGGGAGACCCAGTACTTC. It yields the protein CASSPPSRETQYF.

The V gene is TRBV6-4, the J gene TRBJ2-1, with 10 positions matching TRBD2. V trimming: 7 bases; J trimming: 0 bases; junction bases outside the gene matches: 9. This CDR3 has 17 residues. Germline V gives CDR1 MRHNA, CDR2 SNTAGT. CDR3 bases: TGTGCCAGCAAGGCTAGCGGGGGCAAAAGCTCCTACAATGAGCAGTTCTTC. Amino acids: CASKASGGKSSYNEQFF.

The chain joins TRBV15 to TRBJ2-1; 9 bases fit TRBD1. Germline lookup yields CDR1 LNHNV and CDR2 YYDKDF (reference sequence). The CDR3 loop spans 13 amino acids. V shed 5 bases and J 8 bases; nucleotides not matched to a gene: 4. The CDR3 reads CATSGTGSDEQFF. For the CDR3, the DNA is TGTGCCACCAGCGGGACAGGGTCGGATGAGCAGTTCTTC.